This is a list of T cell receptor beta chains from one sample in a study of T-cell memory formation after mild COVID-19. TCRdb passed the 5' RACE reads through MiXCR, listing each CDR3 protein once. The profile shows about 84,000 distinct CDR3 sequences, roughly 13% of them singletons. The sequencing sample was made of PBMCs or a T cell subset sorted from them (not recorded which). These receptors were obtained from an adult woman who had mild COVID-19 (a few samples of this study predate the infection). Cell type and time point are not known. Both conserved end residues are part of each CDR3. A D gene is named only where the DNA matches it firmly. Clone size is not always given. Where it is, it says once, few, many or a class for expanded clones.

clone_size d_call j_call v_call cdr3_nt cdr3_aa
. . TRBJ1-2 TRBV5-6 TGTGCCAGCAGCTTCGGTGTGAGCTACACCTTC CASSFGVSYTF
many TRBD1 TRBJ2-7 TRBV5-1 TGCGCCAGCAGCCCGTGGGACAGGGGACCGTACGAGCAGTACTTC CASSPWDRGPYEQYF
. TRBD2 TRBJ2-1 TRBV14 TGTGCCAGCAGCAAACCCCCCCACTTAGCGGGAGGGTATGAGCAGTTCTTC CASSKPPHLAGGYEQFF
. TRBD2 TRBJ2-7 TRBV29-1 TGCAGCGTCGGACTAGCGGAGAACTACGAGCAGTACTTC CSVGLAENYEQYF
. TRBD2 TRBJ2-1 TRBV29-1 TGCAGCGTTGAGGGACTAGCGAATGAGCAGTTCTTC CSVEGLANEQFF
many . TRBJ2-1 TRBV20-1 TGCAGTGCTAGAGATCTAAGCGGACCCTCCTACAATGAGCAGTTCTTC CSARDLSGPSYNEQFF
few . TRBJ2-5 TRBV12-3/TRBV12-4 TGTGCCAGCAGCATCAGGGGTGAAGAGACCCAGTACTTC CASSIRGEETQYF
. . TRBJ2-1 TRBV20-1 TGCAGTGCTAGAATTACCCTCTACAATGAGCAGTTCTTC CSARITLYNEQFF
. . TRBJ2-1 TRBV20-1 TGCAGTGCTAAACCGCCCTCGGGGGGCCGGAATGAGCAGTTCTTC CSAKPPSGGRNEQFF
. . TRBJ2-1 TRBV7-9 TGTGCCAGCAGCCCGGTCACACGTGAGCAGTTCTTC CASSPVTREQFF
few . TRBJ1-1 TRBV4-1 TGCGCCAGCAGCCGGGGGGCAGGCACTGAAGCTTTCTTT CASSRGAGTEAFF
. . TRBJ2-7 TRBV12-3/TRBV12-4 TGTGCCAGCAGTTTGCCAAGATATAGGCAGTACTTC CASSLPRYRQYF
. . TRBJ2-1 TRBV24-1 TGTGCCACCAGTGATTTCGTGGGGGCCCCTTCCTACAATGAGCAGTTCTTC CATSDFVGAPSYNEQFF
. TRBD2 TRBJ2-3 TRBV4-3 TGCGCCAGCAGCCGCCGCGGGAGTTGTGAGACAGATACGCAGTATTTT CASSRRGSCETDTQYF
few . TRBJ2-3 TRBV5-4 TGTGCCAGCAGCTTGTCTGGGGACGTTAGCACAGATACGCAGTATTTT CASSLSGDVSTDTQYF
. TRBD1 TRBJ2-5 TRBV4-1 TGCGCCAGCAGCCAGGGTCCAGGGACAGATTCGAGCCCCCAGTACTTC CASSQGPGTDSSPQYF
. TRBD1 TRBJ2-5 TRBV12-3/TRBV12-4 TGTGCCAGCAGTTTCATGGGGACAGGGGACGAGACCCAGTACTTC CASSFMGTGDETQYF
. TRBD1 TRBJ2-7 TRBV7-6 TGTGCCAGCAGCCAGGGGGATTTCCACTACGAGCAGTACTTC CASSQGDFHYEQYF
few . TRBJ1-1 TRBV12-3/TRBV12-4 TGTGCCAGCAGTTTATGGGCCACTGAAGCTTTCTTT CASSLWATEAFF
few . TRBJ1-1 TRBV7-3 TGTGCCAGCAGCCCCTATAGCGGTATGAACACTGAAGCTTTCTTT CASSPYSGMNTEAFF
. TRBD1 TRBJ2-7 TRBV5-1 TGCGCCAGCAGCTTGGGACAGGGGGACGACGAGCAGTACTTC CASSLGQGDDEQYF
few TRBD2 TRBJ2-7 TRBV4-1 TGCGCCAGCAGCCAAGCGTATAGCGGGGCCTCCTACGAGCAGTACTTC CASSQAYSGASYEQYF
few . TRBJ2-7 TRBV7-8 TGTGCCAGCAGCCCCGATAGGAACGAGCAGTACTTC CASSPDRNEQYF
. . TRBJ1-1 TRBV6-5 TGTGCCAGCAGTTACGACAGCTGGGACACTGAAGCTTTCTTT CASSYDSWDTEAFF
. . TRBJ1-2 TRBV7-2 TGTGCCAGCAGCTTACCAGGGACTAGATCTAACTATGGCTACACCTTC CASSLPGTRSNYGYTF
few TRBD1 TRBJ2-5 TRBV24-1 TGTGCCACCAGTGAATGGGGGACAGGACAAGAGACCCAGTACTTC CATSEWGTGQETQYF
. TRBD1 TRBJ2-3 TRBV5-1 TGCGCCAGCACGCCAACGACAGGGGATCTCACAGATACGCAGTATTTT CASTPTTGDLTDTQYF
. . TRBJ1-1 TRBV9 TGTGCCAGCAGCGTCAACGGGGGGGACACTGAAGCTTTCTTT CASSVNGGDTEAFF
few . TRBJ2-1 TRBV4-1 TGCGCCAGCAGCCCTAGGCGCCCCGAAATCGGCAATGAGCAGTTCTTC CASSPRRPEIGNEQFF
few TRBD1 TRBJ2-1 TRBV11-3 TGTGCCAGCAGCTTACCCCGGGACAGGGTTATCAATGAGCAGTTCTTC CASSLPRDRVINEQFF
. TRBD1 TRBJ2-7 TRBV7-8 TGTGCCAGCAGGGGACAGGTTCTCTCCTACGATCAGTACTTC CASRGQVLSYDQYF
few TRBD2 TRBJ2-7 TRBV13 TGTGCCAGCAGCTGGGGGGGGTACGAGCAGTACTTC CASSWGGYEQYF
. TRBD1 TRBJ1-1 TRBV13 TGTGCCAGCAGCGACAGGGGTACTGAAGCTTTCTTT CASSDRGTEAFF
. . TRBJ2-2 TRBV6-5 TGTGCCAGCAGTTACGTGACGGGAGGGGAGCTGTTTTTT CASSYVTGGELFF
. . TRBJ1-2 TRBV12-3/TRBV12-4 TGTGCCAGCAGTAACCATACGAGAGGGGACTATGGCTACACCTTC CASSNHTRGDYGYTF
once . TRBJ2-1 TRBV29-1 TGCAGCGTTGTGGGCGGTAATCGAGGGAATGAGCAGTTCTTC CSVVGGNRGNEQFF
. . TRBJ2-1 TRBV4-2 TGTGCCAGCAGACCAGACACATACAATGAGCAGTTCTTC CASRPDTYNEQFF
few . TRBJ2-1 TRBV9 TGTGCCAGAGACTCTGTCAATGAGCAGTTCTTC CARDSVNEQFF
few . TRBJ1-1 TRBV20-1 TGCAGTGCTAGGACTCCTTGGGCGAACACTGAAGCTTTCTTT CSARTPWANTEAFF
. TRBD1 TRBJ1-2 TRBV7-9 TGTGCCAGCAGCTCGACCGAAGACAGGGGCTGCTACACCTTC CASSSTEDRGCYTF